Each of the 2 T cell receptor beta chains below was sequenced from the same sample in a study of CD4+ T cells in melanoma. Profiled with immunoSEQ multiplex PCR; TCRdb holds only in-frame clones, not every one. The data show 110,000 to 150,000 clones, with over 90% seen just once and about 1.5% held by the top ten. These receptors originate from a human donor with melanoma.

The chain has TRBV27 and TRBJ2-1; D is uncertain. This CDR3 is 14 amino acids long. The germline CDR1 and CDR2 sequences are MNHEY and SMNVEV (reference sequence). V lost 5 bases to trimming and J lost 10 bases, with 18 bases between them. DNA for the CDR3: TGTGCCAGCAGTCGCGTAGGGTCGTTGTACGAGCAGTTCTTC. This translates into CASSRVGSLYEQFF.

This chain joins TRBV11-2 and TRBJ1-2, with TRBD1 matching over 7 bases. This CDR3 has 14 residues. Germline values: CDR1 SGHAT, CDR2 FQNNGV. Trimming removed 1 base from V and 4 bases from J; junction bases left unmatched: 3. CDR3 in amino acids: CASSLVTGPYGYTF. The CDR3 coding sequence is TGTGCCAGCAGCTTAGTGACAGGGCCCTATGGCTACACCTTC.